Listed below are T cell receptor beta chains from one sample, sequenced in a study of blood T cell repertoires in COVID-19. Profiling relied on immunoSEQ multiplex PCR, and the TCRdb table lists in-frame clones only, not all of them. Of 150,000 to 200,000 clones listed, about 85% are singletons. Material for sequencing was peripheral blood. The receptors shown here come from an elderly man with COVID-19, enrolled during active disease. CDR3s include the opening cysteine and the closing phenylalanine or tryptophan. Each record gives: V gene, D gene, J gene, clone size, CDR3 DNA, CDR3 protein. D genes are given only for firm matches. Part of the rows lack a size; the others show once, few, many or a class for expanded clones.

v_call: TRBV27
d_call: TRBD1
j_call: TRBJ2-7
clone_size: .
cdr3_nt: TGTGCCAGCAGTAAAACAGGGGGGTATTTCGAGCAGTACTTC
cdr3_aa: CASSKTGGYFEQYF

v_call: TRBV21-1
d_call: .
j_call: TRBJ2-7
clone_size: .
cdr3_nt: TGTGCCAGCAGCAGAGGGAGGGGATACGAGCAGTACTTC
cdr3_aa: CASSRGRGYEQYF

v_call: TRBV6-4
d_call: .
j_call: TRBJ1-4
clone_size: .
cdr3_nt: TGTGCCAGCAGTGCGGAAAGGGGGGGAAAACTGTTTTTT
cdr3_aa: CASSAERGGKLFF

v_call: TRBV3-1/TRBV3-2
d_call: .
j_call: TRBJ1-1
clone_size: .
cdr3_nt: TGTGCCAGCAGCCTCACCGGTCACTCGTCAAAAAACACTGAAGCTTTCTTT
cdr3_aa: CASSLTGHSSKNTEAFF

v_call: TRBV3-1/TRBV3-2
d_call: TRBD1
j_call: TRBJ1-2
clone_size: .
cdr3_nt: TGTGCCAGCAGCCACTTGGACAGGGGTAGCTATGGCTACACCTTC
cdr3_aa: CASSHLDRGSYGYTF

v_call: TRBV11-2
d_call: TRBD1
j_call: TRBJ1-2
clone_size: .
cdr3_nt: TGTGCCAGCAGCTTAGACAGGGGGCTTAGTGGCTACACCTTC
cdr3_aa: CASSLDRGLSGYTF

v_call: TRBV10-3
d_call: .
j_call: TRBJ2-5
clone_size: .
cdr3_nt: TGTGCCATCAGTGTAGAGGGGGAGATACAGACCCAGTACTTC
cdr3_aa: CAISVEGEIQTQYF

v_call: TRBV29-1
d_call: TRBD2
j_call: TRBJ2-5
clone_size: .
cdr3_nt: TGCAGCGTTGTGTCGTTAGCGGGGGGAGGGGAGACCCAGTACTTC
cdr3_aa: CSVVSLAGGGETQYF

v_call: TRBV28
d_call: TRBD1
j_call: TRBJ1-1
clone_size: .
cdr3_nt: TGTGCCAGCAGGTATCCCGGGACGCAGGGGGCTGAAGCTTTCTTT
cdr3_aa: CASRYPGTQGAEAFF

v_call: TRBV7-9
d_call: .
j_call: TRBJ2-2
clone_size: .
cdr3_nt: TGTGCCAGCAGCTTAGGGACATACACCGGGGAGCTGTTTTTT
cdr3_aa: CASSLGTYTGELFF

v_call: TRBV13
d_call: TRBD2
j_call: TRBJ2-1
clone_size: .
cdr3_nt: TGTGCCAGCAGCCCCACGTTCAGTATAACGGGGGGCTCCTACAATGAGCAGTTCTTC
cdr3_aa: CASSPTFSITGGSYNEQFF

v_call: TRBV7-3
d_call: TRBD2
j_call: TRBJ2-1
clone_size: .
cdr3_nt: TGTGCCAGCAGCTTCGGGGTAGCGGGGTCCAATGAGCAGTTCTTC
cdr3_aa: CASSFGVAGSNEQFF

v_call: TRBV5-6
d_call: .
j_call: TRBJ1-5
clone_size: .
cdr3_nt: TGTGCCAGCAGCTTTGGTAGCCAGCCCCAGCATTTT
cdr3_aa: CASSFGSQPQHF

v_call: TRBV9
d_call: .
j_call: TRBJ1-1
clone_size: .
cdr3_nt: TGTGCCAGCAGCGCAGGGGAATCCGGGTCGTCGGAAGCTTTCTTT
cdr3_aa: CASSAGESGSSEAFF

v_call: TRBV27
d_call: .
j_call: TRBJ2-3
clone_size: .
cdr3_nt: TGTGCCAGCAGTTTGTGGGGGGACTCTAGCACAGATACGCAGTATTTT
cdr3_aa: CASSLWGDSSTDTQYF

v_call: TRBV19
d_call: TRBD1
j_call: TRBJ1-5
clone_size: .
cdr3_nt: TGTGCCAGTAGTATGGTCCCGGGACAGGGGGACCAGCCCCAGCATTTT
cdr3_aa: CASSMVPGQGDQPQHF

v_call: TRBV5-6
d_call: .
j_call: TRBJ1-5
clone_size: .
cdr3_nt: TGTGCCAGCAGCAACTGGGGGGGGAATCAGCCCCAGCATTTT
cdr3_aa: CASSNWGGNQPQHF

v_call: TRBV4-2
d_call: .
j_call: TRBJ1-2
clone_size: .
cdr3_nt: TGTGCCAGCAGCCAAGTAGGTCAGGGACTGGATGGCTACACCTTC
cdr3_aa: CASSQVGQGLDGYTF

v_call: TRBV9
d_call: .
j_call: TRBJ1-1
clone_size: .
cdr3_nt: TGTGCCAGCAGCGTGGACTTAAACACTGAAGCTTTCTTT
cdr3_aa: CASSVDLNTEAFF

v_call: TRBV4-1
d_call: .
j_call: TRBJ1-2
clone_size: .
cdr3_nt: TGCGCCAGCAGCCCGGTACTCGGACAGCAGGGCTACACCTTC
cdr3_aa: CASSPVLGQQGYTF

v_call: TRBV7-9
d_call: .
j_call: TRBJ1-4
clone_size: .
cdr3_nt: TGTGCCAGCGGGCGAGAAGGGAGCTCTAATGAAAAACTGTTTTTT
cdr3_aa: CASGREGSSNEKLFF

v_call: TRBV4-1
d_call: TRBD1
j_call: TRBJ1-4
clone_size: few
cdr3_nt: TGCGCCAGCAGCCAAGATCAGTACGGGACAGGGCCTAATGAAAAACTGTTTTTT
cdr3_aa: CASSQDQYGTGPNEKLFF

v_call: TRBV27
d_call: .
j_call: TRBJ1-5
clone_size: once
cdr3_nt: TGTGCCAGCAGTTTCGAAGGGGCTAGCAATCAGCCCCAGCATTTT
cdr3_aa: CASSFEGASNQPQHF

v_call: TRBV5-8
d_call: .
j_call: TRBJ1-5
clone_size: .
cdr3_nt: TGTGCCAGCAGCTTGGTGGACAGTAGCAATCAGCCCCAGCATTTT
cdr3_aa: CASSLVDSSNQPQHF

v_call: TRBV4-2
d_call: .
j_call: TRBJ1-4
clone_size: once
cdr3_nt: TGTGCCAGCAGCCAGGGGGGGTGGGATGAAAAACTGTTTTTT
cdr3_aa: CASSQGGWDEKLFF

v_call: TRBV5-4
d_call: .
j_call: TRBJ1-4
clone_size: .
cdr3_nt: TGTGCCAGCAGCTTTGAACAGAACGAAAAACTGTTTTTT
cdr3_aa: CASSFEQNEKLFF

v_call: TRBV2
d_call: .
j_call: TRBJ1-6
clone_size: .
cdr3_nt: TGTGCCAGCAGTGAGTCTAGGGGAGGTTCACCCCTCCACTTT
cdr3_aa: CASSESRGGSPLHF

v_call: TRBV11-1
d_call: TRBD1
j_call: TRBJ1-1
clone_size: .
cdr3_nt: TGTGCCAGCAGCGCCAGACAGGGGACTGAAGCTTTCTTT
cdr3_aa: CASSARQGTEAFF

v_call: TRBV7-9
d_call: TRBD1
j_call: TRBJ1-4
clone_size: .
cdr3_nt: TGTGCCAGCAGCATCCGACAGGGTTTAGATGAAAAACTGTTTTTT
cdr3_aa: CASSIRQGLDEKLFF

v_call: TRBV5-1
d_call: TRBD2
j_call: TRBJ2-3
clone_size: .
cdr3_nt: TGCGCCAGCAGCTTGCGGGGGGGTAGCACAGATACGCAGTATTTT
cdr3_aa: CASSLRGGSTDTQYF

v_call: TRBV6-6
d_call: TRBD1
j_call: TRBJ1-6
clone_size: .
cdr3_nt: TGTGCCAGCAGTCGGGGACAGGGGGAAGTCTCCTATAATTCACCCCTCCACTTT
cdr3_aa: CASSRGQGEVSYNSPLHF

v_call: TRBV4-2
d_call: TRBD1
j_call: TRBJ1-1
clone_size: .
cdr3_nt: TGTGCCAGCAGCCAGCTGGACAGGGCCACTGAAGCTTTCTTT
cdr3_aa: CASSQLDRATEAFF

v_call: TRBV5-4
d_call: TRBD2
j_call: TRBJ2-1
clone_size: .
cdr3_nt: TGTGCCAGCAGCTGGAGCGGGGGGAAGAATGAGCAGTTCTTC
cdr3_aa: CASSWSGGKNEQFF

v_call: TRBV29-1
d_call: TRBD1
j_call: TRBJ1-1
clone_size: .
cdr3_nt: TGCAGCGCTGACAGGGGGCCGAGGAACACTGAAGCTTTCTTT
cdr3_aa: CSADRGPRNTEAFF

v_call: TRBV11-1
d_call: TRBD1
j_call: TRBJ2-7
clone_size: .
cdr3_nt: TGTGCCAGCAGCGCAGGACAGGGTAGCTTTGACGAGCAGTACTTC
cdr3_aa: CASSAGQGSFDEQYF

v_call: TRBV11-3
d_call: TRBD1
j_call: TRBJ2-7
clone_size: few
cdr3_nt: TGTGCCAGCAGCCGAGGGGGCCAGGGGGCCTACGAGCAGTACTTC
cdr3_aa: CASSRGGQGAYEQYF

v_call: TRBV28
d_call: .
j_call: TRBJ1-4
clone_size: .
cdr3_nt: TGTGCCAGCAGTTCCGGGGAGGGGCCTTTTGAAAAACTGTTTTTT
cdr3_aa: CASSSGEGPFEKLFF

v_call: TRBV21-1
d_call: .
j_call: TRBJ1-1
clone_size: .
cdr3_nt: TGTGCCAGCAGCAAGAGCCCGGGACAGGACATGAACACTGAAGCTTTCTTT
cdr3_aa: CASSKSPGQDMNTEAFF

v_call: TRBV5-1
d_call: .
j_call: TRBJ2-7
clone_size: few
cdr3_nt: TGCGCCAGCAGCCCTATTAATAGCTACGAGCAGTACTTC
cdr3_aa: CASSPINSYEQYF

v_call: TRBV6-1
d_call: TRBD2
j_call: TRBJ2-7
clone_size: .
cdr3_nt: TGTGCCAGCAGTGATTTTCTAGCGGGGGCCTCCTACGAGCAGTACTTC
cdr3_aa: CASSDFLAGASYEQYF

v_call: TRBV18
d_call: .
j_call: TRBJ2-1
clone_size: .
cdr3_nt: TGTGCCAGCTCACCCTTTCGGCAGGTATACAATGAGCAGTTCTTC
cdr3_aa: CASSPFRQVYNEQFF

v_call: TRBV5-1
d_call: TRBD1
j_call: TRBJ1-5
clone_size: .
cdr3_nt: TGCGCCAGCAGCTTGGGACAGGGAGGTGGTCAGCCCCAGCATTTT
cdr3_aa: CASSLGQGGGQPQHF

v_call: TRBV7-8
d_call: TRBD1
j_call: TRBJ2-7
clone_size: .
cdr3_nt: TGTGCCAGCAGCAAACGACAGGGGGCCGGCGAGCAGTACTTC
cdr3_aa: CASSKRQGAGEQYF

v_call: TRBV4-3
d_call: TRBD1
j_call: TRBJ1-1
clone_size: .
cdr3_nt: TGCGCCAGCAGCCATGCCGGGACAGGGGGCACTGAAGCTTTCTTT
cdr3_aa: CASSHAGTGGTEAFF

v_call: TRBV6-5
d_call: .
j_call: TRBJ1-2
clone_size: .
cdr3_nt: TGTGCCAGCAGCCTAGGACAGAACTATGGCTACACCTTC
cdr3_aa: CASSLGQNYGYTF

v_call: TRBV11-1
d_call: .
j_call: TRBJ1-3
clone_size: .
cdr3_nt: TGTGCCAGCAGCACCAGGGGACCTGGAAACACCATATATTTT
cdr3_aa: CASSTRGPGNTIYF

v_call: TRBV11-2
d_call: .
j_call: TRBJ1-2
clone_size: .
cdr3_nt: TGTGCCAGCAGTCAGACTGACTATGGCTACACCTTC
cdr3_aa: CASSQTDYGYTF

v_call: TRBV3-1/TRBV3-2
d_call: .
j_call: TRBJ2-7
clone_size: .
cdr3_nt: TGTGCCAGCAGCCAAGTCTTCGAGCAGTACTTC
cdr3_aa: CASSQVFEQYF

v_call: TRBV29-1
d_call: .
j_call: TRBJ1-4
clone_size: .
cdr3_nt: TGCAGCGTTGGCGGGGGGAGTGAAAAACTGTTTTTT
cdr3_aa: CSVGGGSEKLFF

v_call: TRBV6-5
d_call: TRBD2
j_call: TRBJ2-3
clone_size: .
cdr3_nt: TGTGCCACCTTAGCGGGGGGGCCGACAGATACGCAGTATTTT
cdr3_aa: CATLAGGPTDTQYF

v_call: TRBV6-5
d_call: .
j_call: TRBJ2-5
clone_size: .
cdr3_nt: TGTGCCAGCAGTTACCTGTTGGGGGCGAGAGAGACCCAGTACTTC
cdr3_aa: CASSYLLGARETQYF

v_call: TRBV6-5
d_call: .
j_call: TRBJ1-1
clone_size: .
cdr3_nt: TGTGCCAGCAGATCGTTGTCTGAAGCTTTCTTT
cdr3_aa: CASRSLSEAFF

v_call: TRBV29-1
d_call: TRBD1
j_call: TRBJ2-2
clone_size: .
cdr3_nt: TGCAGCATCCGGGACAGCTCCACCGGGGAGCTGTTTTTT
cdr3_aa: CSIRDSSTGELFF

v_call: TRBV5-1
d_call: .
j_call: TRBJ2-7
clone_size: .
cdr3_nt: TGCGCCAGCAGCCACCAGGGCCCCCCCTACGAGCAGTACTTC
cdr3_aa: CASSHQGPPYEQYF

v_call: TRBV6-6
d_call: TRBD2
j_call: TRBJ2-7
clone_size: .
cdr3_nt: TGTGCCAGCAGTTCCCCGGGGGGTGGCTACGAGCAGTACTTC
cdr3_aa: CASSSPGGGYEQYF

v_call: TRBV5-1
d_call: TRBD1
j_call: TRBJ2-2
clone_size: .
cdr3_nt: TGCGCCAGCAAGCAAGGACAGGGTTGGGGCACCGGGGAGCTGTTTTTT
cdr3_aa: CASKQGQGWGTGELFF

v_call: TRBV10-3
d_call: TRBD2
j_call: TRBJ2-3
clone_size: .
cdr3_nt: TGTGCCATCAGTGAGCCGACTAGCCGCCCAGATACGCAGTATTTT
cdr3_aa: CAISEPTSRPDTQYF

v_call: TRBV5-4
d_call: .
j_call: TRBJ1-2
clone_size: .
cdr3_nt: TGTGCCAGCAGTCAACCAGGGAGGGTAACCAACTATGGCTACACCTTC
cdr3_aa: CASSQPGRVTNYGYTF

v_call: TRBV7-9
d_call: TRBD1
j_call: TRBJ2-7
clone_size: .
cdr3_nt: TGTGCCAGCAGCTCATCGGGACAGGGACGCTACGAGCAGTACTTC
cdr3_aa: CASSSSGQGRYEQYF

v_call: TRBV14
d_call: TRBD2
j_call: TRBJ2-3
clone_size: .
cdr3_nt: TGTGCCAGCAGCCGACTAGCGGGGGCCTTCACAGATACGCAGTATTTT
cdr3_aa: CASSRLAGAFTDTQYF